This T cell receptor beta chain was captured by sequencing in a study of cytomegalovirus exposure and HLA in healthy donors. Study findings and constraints: As immune exposure information, only CMV serostatus was available. Later analysis placed DRB1 highest and HLA-C lowest in TCR association rates, which differed by HLA locus. As confirmed in vitro, three CMV-associated chains were specific for CMV antigens.

After removal of 11 bases from V and 0 bases from J, the junction contained 19 bases not matched to a gene. Germline CDR1 LGHNA, CDR2 YSLEER. The CDR3 loop spans 18 amino acids. For this clone: The antigen is not known.

Amplification used 60 Vbeta primers and 13 Jbeta primers. Data came from immunoSEQ multiplex PCR; TCRdb stores just in-frame clones and leaves some out. Listed are approximately 100,000 clones; less than 20% falls within the top ten. All the people who gave samples were healthy bone marrow donors. Material for sequencing was PBMCs. This chain joins TRBV4-3 and TRBJ2-3, with TRBD2 matching 8 bases. This clonotype was sampled from a man aged 45 to 65 in good health and CMV-seropositive. In DNA, the CDR3 is TGCGCCCACAGCCAAGATCTTATAGCGGGGACTAGCACAGATACGCAGTATTTT. Translating it yields CAHSQDLIAGTSTDTQYF.